This T cell receptor beta chain came from a study of blood T cells in healthy people across ages (dated by TCRdb to the mid-2010s). For context, the study as a whole: Template switching captured roughly one uniquely barcoded TCR beta cDNA molecule per two T cells in model experiments. To avoid experimental bias, donors of different ages were distributed randomly across sequencing lanes. The donors were divided into four age groups: young (average approximately 17 years), middle-aged (around 41), aged (approximately 62) and long-lived (about 79). To track age-related changes in TCR beta repertoire diversity, the study relied on deep sequencing normalized with unique cDNA molecular identifiers. For two donors (one aged 18 to 29 and one aged 80 or older), the study analyzed two additional independent replicas of 1 million unique cDNA reads from the same blood draw.

Receptors were amplified or captured by 5' RACE. TCRdb lists the instrument as Illumina HiSeq 2500. A second PCR of roughly 6 to 11 cycles was performed with a sample-barcoded 5' primer and a J-beta primer mix. A unique molecular identifier was introduced onto each TCR beta cDNA molecule by a template-switch 5' adaptor carrying 12 random nucleotides. Each sample yielded at least 2.5 million CDR3-containing paired-end reads. First-strand cDNA was synthesized from all RNA with the Mint cDNA synthesis kit, primed by a TRBC-specific oligonucleotide. Following uracil-DNA glycosylase treatment, all cDNA underwent a first 18-cycle PCR with the universal primers M1SS and BC2_uni_R. In the source study's methods: For normalization, 1 million high-quality reads, each with a distinct molecular identifier, were randomly selected from each sample. Instead of being binned into consensus sequences, reads that shared molecular identifiers were thrown out. MiTCR, run with a Q25 quality threshold and the strictest error-elimination algorithm, handled CDR3 identification, clonotype clustering and error correction. A nonparametric unseen species model with Euler transformation was used to estimate a lower bound on total TCR beta diversity. TCRdb handled the public reads itself, with Q25 trimming in fastp and clone calling in MiXCR, and kept productive beta chains. Identical CDR3 proteins give one entry, which carries the most common genes and DNA. The V and J calls and clone size are TCRdb's, not the authors'. The sample table contains 1.5 million to 2 million distinct CDR3 sequences; only one count was recorded for 28% of them. 7.7% of the sample rests with the top ten.

The donors were a few dozen Caucasian individuals from Russia, aged 6 to 90 years, who were systemically healthy. Approximately 9.3 milliliters of peripheral blood were collected from each donor into EDTA-treated Vacutainer tubes. Ficoll-Paque density-gradient centrifugation was used to isolate PBMCs, with at least 7 million per sample. Total RNA, at least 6 micrograms per sample, was extracted from PBMCs with Trizol reagent. For every donor, flow cytometry on a PBMC aliquot measured the percentage of naive CD45RAhigh/CD27high T cells. A note on this clonotype: Its antigen is unknown. Base qualities are not at hand, and no much larger clone is one base apart.

On the study overall, not on this receptor specifically: Total diversity estimates from one million sequenced T cells were considered lower bounds and underestimates. Conclusive comparison of naive and antigen-experienced compartments was prevented by the profiling of bulk unsorted PBMCs. The long-lived group showed more naive CD4+ T cells, fewer expanded clones and increased TCR diversity than the aged group, suggesting age selection. Observed TCR beta diversity per million T cells fell roughly linearly with age, and a significant reduction was already apparent by age roughly 40. Observed TCR beta diversity correlated strongly with the percentage of naive T cells measured by flow cytometry. The CMV infection status of donors was not known, potentially confounding age-related changes in expanded clonotypes.

Trimming takes 2 bases from V and 7 bases from J, and the germline ends sit 9 bases apart. From the cysteine through the phenylalanine, the CDR3 covers 13 amino acids. The DNA shown is the 39-base CDR3, in frame from base 1. Looking up the germline V gene (reference sequence) yields CDR1 SEHNR and CDR2 FQNEAQ. The sequence came from a woman under 40 in good health. The sample consisted of blood. The chain links TRBV7-9 with TRBJ2-1, with the D gene not clear enough to name. Here is the DNA: TGTGCCAGCAGCTTAACAAGCATGAATGAGCAGTTCTTC. Its protein product is CASSLTSMNEQFF.